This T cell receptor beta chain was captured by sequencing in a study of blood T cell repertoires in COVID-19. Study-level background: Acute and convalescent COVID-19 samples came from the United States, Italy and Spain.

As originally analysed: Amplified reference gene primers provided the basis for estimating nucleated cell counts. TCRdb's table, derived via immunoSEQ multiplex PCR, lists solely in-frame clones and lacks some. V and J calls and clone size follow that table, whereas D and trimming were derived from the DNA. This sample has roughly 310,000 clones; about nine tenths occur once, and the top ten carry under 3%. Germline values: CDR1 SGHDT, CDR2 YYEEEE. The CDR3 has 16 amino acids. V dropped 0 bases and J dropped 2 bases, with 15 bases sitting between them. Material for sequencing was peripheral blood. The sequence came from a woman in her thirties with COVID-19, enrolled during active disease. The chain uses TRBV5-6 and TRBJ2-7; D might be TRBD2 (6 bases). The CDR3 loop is CASSLALGGNTYEQYF. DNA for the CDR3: TGTGCCAGCAGCTTGGCCCTTGGGGGGAACACCTACGAGCAGTACTTC.